This TCR beta chain was sequenced during a study of blood T cell repertoires in COVID-19. The wider study: Specimens from acute and convalescent COVID-19 originated in the United States, Italy and Spain. T cells, B-cell-depleted T cells, or PBMCs provided the cDNA or gDNA that served as material.

V was pared by 5 bases and J by 13 bases, with 22 bases between. Germline-derived CDR1 and CDR2 are KGHSH and LQKENI. CDR3 length: 14 amino acids. As processed by the authors: Counts of nucleated cells, estimated from reference gene primer amplification, were obtained. The table came from immunoSEQ multiplex PCR; TCRdb's copy has only in-frame clones and leaves some out. V, J and clone size reflect that table, while D and trimming were determined from the DNA. This table has fewer than 30,000 clones, roughly 84% appearing once. The V and J genes are TRBV18 and TRBJ2-3; D is possibly TRBD1 (6 bases). Sequenced: peripheral blood. The sequence derives from a man in his 70s with active COVID-19. This chain's CDR3 is CASSDFTGSPVEYF. The CDR3 nucleotides are TGTGCCAGCTCAGACTTCACAGGGTCCCCAGTTGAGTATTTT.